The present entry profiles one T cell receptor (beta chain) with its context. This record comes from a study of blood T cell repertoires in COVID-19. Study summary: Material from acute and convalescent COVID-19 was sourced from the United States, Italy and Spain.

Authors' methods: By means of reference gene primer amplification, nucleated cell counts were estimated. TCRdb's table, derived via immunoSEQ multiplex PCR, lists solely in-frame clones and lacks some. For V, J and clone size, that table is used; D and trimming come from the DNA. The data show 90,000 to 120,000 clones, with roughly 92% seen just once and around 5.7% held by the top ten. This CDR3 has 15 amino acids. V was pared by 4 bases and J by 3 bases, with 15 bases between. Germline CDR1 is MNHEY and CDR2 is SVGAGI. The sequenced sample was peripheral blood. This clonotype originated in a man between 70 and 80 years old with acute or convalescent COVID-19. This chain joins TRBV6-5 and TRBJ1-1; D is perhaps TRBD1 (5 bases). CDR3 loop: CASSLGEGWYTEAFF. Here the CDR3 DNA reads TGTGCCAGCAGTTTGGGGGAGGGGTGGTACACTGAAGCTTTCTTT.